Listed here are 22 T cell receptor beta chains from one sample, sequenced in a study of memory CD4+ T cells and cytomegalovirus serostatus. Single viable CD3+CD4+CD8-CD45RO+ cells were sorted as the memory CD4+ T cells. This table comes from immunoSEQ multiplex PCR, and its TCRdb copy is limited to in-frame clones, with some not included. This table holds 40,000 to 55,000 clones, approximately 78% found once. The sequenced sample was memory CD4+ T cells from blood. Every receptor here comes from an adult in good health and CMV-seronegative.

The genes are TRBV4-1 and TRBJ2-1, with D unresolved. V lost 2 bases and J lost 0, with 14 bases in between. Germline CDR1 MGHRA, CDR2 YSYEKL. This CDR3 region has 17 residues. CDR3 sequence (DNA): TGCGCCAGCAGCCAACCACCCGACCGCCTCTCCTACAATGAGCAGTTCTTC. Translation: CASSQPPDRLSYNEQFF.

V and J are TRBV6-5 and TRBJ2-7, with D tentatively TRBD1 (6 bases). Per germline, CDR1 MNHEY and CDR2 SVGAGI. The CDR3 is 15 amino acids. The V and J ends lost 5 bases and 2 bases respectively, with 16 bases between them. The CDR3 reads CASSQLGARTYEQYF. As DNA, the CDR3 is TGTGCCAGCAGTCAGCTGGGGGCTAGAACCTACGAGCAGTACTTC.

The rearrangement uses TRBV28 and TRBJ2-5; perhaps TRBD1 as D (6 bases). The CDR3 covers 12 residues. The germline V and J ends were trimmed by 3 bases and 4 bases, with 6 bases remaining between them. The germline CDR1 and CDR2 sequences are MDHEN and SYDVKM. CDR3 protein: CASSLDRETQYF. CDR3 coding DNA: TGTGCCAGCAGTTTGGACAGAGAGACCCAGTACTTC.

The chain has TRBV28 and TRBJ2-5; TRBD2 matches at 8 bases. The end of the DNA fits TRBJ2-7 better, so the J call may be wrong. The germline CDR1 and CDR2 sequences are MDHEN and SYDVKM. This CDR3 has 13 residues. CDR3 bases: TGTGCCAGCAGTAGCGGGGGCAGTTACGAGCAGTACTTC. The encoded protein is CASSSGGSYEQYF.

This clone has a handful of counts. Other DNA sequences in this sample translate to the same CDR3. The chain recombines TRBV5-1 with TRBJ2-5; TRBD2 agrees at 9 bases. From germline, CDR1 is SGHRS and CDR2 YFSETQ. The CDR3 has 16 residues. The V and J ends lost 2 bases and 5 bases, in that order; junction bases with no gene match: 10. CDR3 amino acids: CASSLTAGGPGETQYF. The CDR3, as DNA: TGCGCCAGCAGCTTAACGGCGGGAGGGCCTGGGGAGACCCAGTACTTC.

The chain is built from TRBV6-1 and TRBJ2-3; TRBD2 matches at 10 bases. The CDR3 consists of 15 residues. J lost 5 bases, V lost 7 bases, and 9 bases had no gene match. CDR1 MNHNS and CDR2 SASEGT come from the germline V gene. The CDR3 protein is CASNPASGSGDTQYF. Written as DNA, the CDR3 is TGTGCCAGCAACCCGGCTAGCGGGAGTGGAGATACGCAGTATTTT.

The V call is TRBV6-4, the J call TRBJ1-1; D call uncertain. The CDR3 totals 11 residues. Germline CDR1 MRHNA, CDR2 SNTAGT. With 8 bases removed from V and 7 bases from J, the gap between germline ends came to 11 bases. CDR3 sequence reads: CASRRGYEAFF. In nucleotides, the CDR3 is TGTGCCAGCCGCCGAGGGTATGAAGCTTTCTTT.

A remark on this clone: One end of the junction is discordant with germline, which a read error may explain. V and J are TRBV7-7 and TRBJ2-3; 11 bases line up with TRBD1. CDR1 is SSHAT and CDR2 is FNYEAQ in the germline V gene (reference sequence). This CDR3 is built from 13 residues. CDR3 residues: CASSRDRGDTQYF. In nucleotides, the CDR3 is TGTGCTAGCAGCCGGGACAGGGGGGATACGCAGTATTTT.

This chain uses TRBV19 with TRBJ1-5; D not resolved. V gave up 3 bases and J gave up 7 bases, with 10 bases separating them. This CDR3 is 13 amino acids long. Germline CDR1 LNHDA, CDR2 SQIVND (reference sequence). CDR3 in DNA: TGTGCCAGTAGTATTTCGGGAGAACAGCCCCAGCATTTT. Translating it yields CASSISGEQPQHF.

This chain links TRBV30 with TRBJ2-7, with D possibly matching TRBD2 (5 bases). Trimming took 3 bases from V and 5 from J, leaving 14 bases between them. The germline CDR1 and CDR2 sequences are GTSNPN and SVGIG (reference sequence). The CDR3 runs 13 residues. The CDR3 sequence: CAWSTKVGNEQYF. Written as DNA, the CDR3 is TGTGCCTGGAGCACGAAGGTCGGGAACGAGCAGTACTTC. Combining the CDR3 with reference TRBV30 and TRBJ2-7 gives the whole variable domain SQTIHQWPATLVQPVGSPLSLECTVEGTSNPNLYWYRQAAGRGLQLLFYSVGIGQISSEVPQNLSASRPQDRQFILSSKKLLLSDSGFYLCAWSTKVGNEQYFGPGTRLTVT.

This clone turned up a few times. The rearrangement uses TRBV4-2 and TRBJ1-2, with 7 nucleotides matching TRBD1. V was pared by 0 bases and J by 14 bases, with 18 bases of the junction left unmatched. The CDR3 is 16 amino acids. Germline assignment: CDR1 LGHNA and CDR2 YNFKEQ. DNA of the CDR3: TGTGCCAGCAGCCAAGATTCATATACCAGGGGGGGACAGCAGACCTTC. This gives the protein CASSQDSYTRGGQQTF.

The rearrangement joins TRBV6-6 to TRBJ1-1, with D possibly matching TRBD1 (6 bases). The CDR3 is made up of 14 amino acids. Germline V gives CDR1 MNHNY, CDR2 SVGAGI (reference sequence). Trimming took off 7 bases at V and 2 bases at J, with 14 bases between the two ends. The CDR3 sequence is CASNTPGANTEAFF. The CDR3 DNA reads TGTGCCAGCAATACCCCGGGGGCCAACACTGAAGCTTTCTTT.

The J gene is TRBJ2-1, the V gene TRBV18; no reliable D call. V was clipped by 0 bases and J by 0 bases, with 9 bases between them. CDR1 and CDR2 from the germline V gene are KGHSH and LQKENI. This CDR3 spans 16 amino acids. CDR3 sequence reads: CASSPPGWLSYNEQFF. As DNA, the CDR3 is TGTGCCAGCTCACCACCGGGCTGGCTCTCCTACAATGAGCAGTTCTTC. Using reference TRBV18 and TRBJ2-1 for the parts outside the CDR3, the full variable domain is NAGVMQNPRHLVRRRGQEARLRCSPMKGHSHVYWYRQLPEEGLKFMVYLQKENIIDESGMPKERFSAEFPKEGPSILRIQQVVRGDSAAYFCASSPPGWLSYNEQFFGPGTRLTVL.

The V gene is TRBV5-1, the J gene TRBJ2-7, with TRBD2 identical over 11 bases. The trim removed 4 bases at V and 1 base at J, leaving 7 bases unmatched. Looked up from germline, CDR1 is SGHRS and CDR2 is YFSETQ. The CDR3 runs 16 residues. The CDR3 DNA reads as TGCGCCAGCAGCCCCGGGACTAGCGGCAGTTCCTACGAGCAGTACTTC. Protein: CASSPGTSGSSYEQYF. Full variable domain (missing parts from reference TRBV5-1 and TRBJ2-7): KAGVTQTPRYLIKTRGQQVTLSCSPISGHRSVSWYQQTPGQGLQFLFEYFSETQRNKGNFPGRFSGRQFSNSRSEMNVSTLELGDSALYLCASSPGTSGSSYEQYFGPGTRLTVT.

This clone was observed a single time. The chain is built from TRBV28 and TRBJ2-7, with D maybe TRBD1 (5 bases). V gave up 3 bases and J gave up 0 bases, with 18 bases separating them. Germline V gene data show CDR1 as MDHEN and CDR2 as SYDVKM. This CDR3 is 17 amino acids long. DNA of the CDR3: TGTGCCAGCAGTTTCCACTTACAGGACACGAGCTCCTACGAGCAGTACTTC. This encodes CASSFHLQDTSSYEQYF. Combining the CDR3 with reference TRBV28 and TRBJ2-7 gives the whole variable domain DVKVTQSSRYLVKRTGEKVFLECVQDMDHENMFWYRQDPGLGLRLIYFSYDVKMKEKGDIPEGYSVSREKKERFSLILESASTNQTSMYLCASSFHLQDTSSYEQYFGPGTRLTVT.

The chain is built from TRBV5-4 and TRBJ2-1; 12 bases fit TRBD2. This CDR3 contains 18 residues. V lost 0 bases and J lost 2; bases outside the gene matches: 6. The germline V gene has CDR1 SGHNT and CDR2 YYREEE (reference sequence). DNA of the CDR3: TGTGCCAGCAGCTTGGTGAGACTAGCGGGAGTAACCTACAATGAGCAGTTCTTC. Translated: CASSLVRLAGVTYNEQFF.

This clone turned up a few times. The chain uses TRBV5-4 and TRBJ1-1, with unresolved D. The CDR3 sequence is 15 residues long. Deletions cut 4 bases from V and 4 bases from J, with 17 bases between. Germline CDR1 SGHNT, CDR2 YYREEE (reference sequence). The CDR3 nucleotides read TGTGCCAGCAGCCGATCGGCTGCTTGGGGCACTGAAGCTTTCTTT. Protein sequence: CASSRSAAWGTEAFF.

CDR3 sequence: CASSFAYRQGATNEKLFF. CDR3 DNA sequence: TGTGCCAGCAGTTTTGCCTATAGGCAGGGGGCAACTAATGAAAAACTGTTTTTT. This chain connects TRBV27 to TRBJ1-4; 7 nucleotides agree with TRBD1. Germline V lookup: CDR1 MNHEY, CDR2 SMNVEV (reference sequence). Germline trimming cut 3 bases from V and 0 bases from J; bases unmatched to any gene: 10. CDR3 length equals 18 residues.

This chain links TRBV2 with TRBJ2-1, with 9 nucleotides matching TRBD1. Looked up from germline, CDR1 is SNHLY and CDR2 is FYNNEI. The CDR3 extends over 15 amino acids. V shed 6 bases and J 0 bases; nucleotides not matched to a gene: 3. CDR3 sequence (DNA): TGTGCCAGCAGGGAGGACAGGGGCTCCTACAATGAGCAGTTCTTC. The encoded protein is CASREDRGSYNEQFF.

This chain links TRBV4-1 with TRBJ2-7; TRBD2 matches at 13 bases. Losses at the gene ends were 4 bases for V and 2 bases for J; bases not matched to a gene: 2. The CDR3 has 15 amino acids. Germline CDR1 reads MGHRA; CDR2 reads YSYEKL. CDR3 region: CASSRGTSGTYEQYF. The CDR3 nucleotides are TGCGCCAGCAGCCGGGGGACTAGCGGGACCTACGAGCAGTACTTC.

This clone was recorded once. The CDR3 region is CSVAFQTNSYEQYF. As DNA, the CDR3 is TGCAGCGTTGCTTTTCAGACAAACTCCTACGAGCAGTACTTC. The gene calls are TRBV29-1 and TRBJ2-7, with D hard to call. Trimming took 4 bases from V and 0 from J, leaving 13 bases between them. This CDR3 spans 14 amino acids. Germline CDR1 reads SQVTM; CDR2 reads ANQGSEA.

The chain employs TRBV5-4 and TRBJ1-1; no firm D call. V lost 3 bases and J lost 1, with 7 bases in between. The CDR3 totals 13 residues. Per germline, CDR1 SGHNT and CDR2 YYREEE (reference sequence). CDR3 sequence (DNA): TGTGCCAGCAGCTATACGGAGAACACTGAAGCTTTCTTT. This codes for CASSYTENTEAFF. The variable domain in full, completed from reference TRBV5-4 and TRBJ1-1, reads ETGVTQSPTHLIKTRGQQVTLRCSSQSGHNTVSWYQQALGQGPQFIFQYYREEENGRGNFPPRFSGLQFPNYSSELNVNALELDDSALYLCASSYTENTEAFFGQGTRLTVV.